Detailed here is one T cell receptor (beta chain). The method was immunoSEQ multiplex PCR; TCRdb's version includes in-frame clones alone and lacks a portion of them. The table shows roughly 240,000 clones, with roughly 79% occurring only once. The sample is drawn from a study of blood T cell repertoires in COVID-19. The V gene end was trimmed by 0 bases and the J gene end by 6 bases; junction bases not matched to a gene: 6. The CDR3 totals 15 residues. Per germline, CDR1 SGHRS and CDR2 YFSETQ. Material for sequencing was peripheral blood. This sequence joins TRBV5-1 and TRBJ2-1, with 7 bases identical to TRBD1. This clonotype originated in an elderly woman with acute or convalescent COVID-19. For the CDR3, the DNA is TGCGCCAGCAGCTTGGACGGGACAGCCATCAATGAGCAGTTCTTC. This gives the protein CASSLDGTAINEQFF. The variable domain in full, completed from reference TRBV5-1 and TRBJ2-1, reads KAGVTQTPRYLIKTRGQQVTLSCSPISGHRSVSWYQQTPGQGLQFLFEYFSETQRNKGNFPGRFSGRQFSNSRSEMNVSTLELGDSALYLCASSLDGTAINEQFFGPGTRLTVL.